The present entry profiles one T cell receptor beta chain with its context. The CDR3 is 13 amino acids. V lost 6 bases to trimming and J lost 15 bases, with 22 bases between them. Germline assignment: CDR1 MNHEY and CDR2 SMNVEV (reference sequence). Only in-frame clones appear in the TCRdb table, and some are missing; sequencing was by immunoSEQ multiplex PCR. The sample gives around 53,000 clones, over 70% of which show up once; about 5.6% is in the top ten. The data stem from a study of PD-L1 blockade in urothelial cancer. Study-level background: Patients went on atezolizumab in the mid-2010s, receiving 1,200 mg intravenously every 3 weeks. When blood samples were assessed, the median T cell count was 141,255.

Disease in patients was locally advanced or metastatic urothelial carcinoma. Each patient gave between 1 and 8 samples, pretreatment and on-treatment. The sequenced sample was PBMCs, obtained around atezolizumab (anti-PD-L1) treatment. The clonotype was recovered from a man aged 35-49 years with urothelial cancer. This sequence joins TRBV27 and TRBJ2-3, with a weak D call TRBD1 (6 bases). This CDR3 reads CASSPDPVQGPYF. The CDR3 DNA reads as TGTGCCAGCAGCCCCGACCCGGTACAGGGTCCCTATTTT.